The 3 T cell receptor beta chains below were found in one sample sequenced in a study of technical replicates of blood from a handful of donors. TCRdb's copy holds only in-frame clones and misses some; the assay was immunoSEQ multiplex PCR. The table shows 55,000 to 80,000 clones, with roughly 93% occurring only once. Sequenced sample: T cells isolated from PBMCs. The source of these receptors is a human donor in good health.

The chain is built from TRBV5-6 and TRBJ2-3, with D tentatively TRBD2 (6 bases). Trimming took 0 bases from V and 8 from J, leaving 7 bases between them. The CDR3 is 12 residues long. The germline gives CDR1 SGHDT, CDR2 YYEEEE. The CDR3 sequence: CASSLGGLTQYF. Here the CDR3 DNA reads TGTGCCAGCAGCTTGGGGGGACTTACGCAGTATTTT.

This chain uses TRBV30 with TRBJ2-3, with D possibly matching TRBD2 (5 bases). The V gene lost 3 bases and the J gene lost 1 base, with 5 bases spanning the gap. Per germline, CDR1 GTSNPN and CDR2 SVGIG (reference sequence). This CDR3 is built from 12 residues. The CDR3 sequence is CAWRRGTDTQYF. CDR3 sequence (DNA): TGTGCCTGGAGGCGGGGCACAGATACGCAGTATTTT.

The chain links TRBV23-1 to TRBJ1-2; possibly TRBD1 for D (5 bases). TRBV23-1 is designated an ORF whose function remains uncertain. V was pared by 8 bases and J by 4 bases, with 14 bases between. The CDR3 has 13 residues. CDR3 DNA: TGCGCCAGCCTCCGGCGGGGGTCCTATGGCTACACCTTC. It is translated as CASLRRGSYGYTF.